The present TCR beta chain was sequenced within a study of cytomegalovirus exposure and HLA in healthy donors. Study summary: Prior work identified roughly 120 million unique TCR beta sequences in roughly 180 million T cells.

The germline V and J ends were trimmed by 6 bases and 4 bases, with 19 bases remaining between them. CDR1 and CDR2 from the germline V gene are MNHEY and SVGAGI. CDR3 length equals 15 residues. Study outcomes and limitations: The study put some 150 TCR beta chains on its list as cytomegalovirus-associated.

As regards this clone: Its antigen is currently unknown.

The PCR was carried out with 60 Vbeta primers and 13 Jbeta primers. Authors' methods: Counted up in a later analysis, unique TCR beta chains came to about 80 million, with about 9.9 million shared. This table comes from immunoSEQ multiplex PCR, and its TCRdb copy is limited to in-frame clones, with some not included. V and J calls and clone size come straight from that table; D and trimming were deduced from the DNA. The sample lists 200,000 to 250,000 clones, approximately 80% seen once, with 1.7% in the top ten. Sequenced: PBMCs. The TCR was taken from a middle-aged man in good health and CMV-seronegative. This chain uses TRBV6-5 with TRBJ2-7; D perhaps matches TRBD1 (5 bases). CDR3 residues: CASSATGQGLYEQYF. CDR3 coding DNA: TGTGCCAGCAGCGCTACCGGGCAGGGTCTTTACGAGCAGTACTTC.